Each of the 15 T cell receptor beta chains below was sequenced from the same sample in a study of T cell repertoires in cytomegalovirus infection. No antigens are known for them. One entry per CDR3 protein, called by TCRdb with MiXCR from the reads. Among about 830,000 distinct CDR3 sequences listed, over 25% were seen once. This specimen was cultured CD8+ T cells from PBMCs, taken from culture after CMV antigen stimulation. These receptors were obtained from a human donor in good health (CMV status not recorded). Some clones in this sample may be carry-over from other donors' samples.

The chain links TRBV14 to TRBJ2-3; 8 positions match TRBD2. The CDR3 contains 15 residues. Germline loops: CDR1 SGHDN, CDR2 FVKESK. Trimming cost V 6 bases and J 1 base; bases outside gene matches: 6. In DNA, the CDR3 is TGTGCCAGCAGAGCCCAAGCGGGGGGCACAGATACGCAGTATTTT. This translates into CASRAQAGGTDTQYF.

The table lists this clonotype with a count of one. The chain couples TRBV7-6 to TRBJ2-1; possible D gene TRBD1, 5 bases. Germline-derived CDR1 and CDR2 are SGHVS and FNYEAQ. The CDR3 has 15 residues. Deletions cut 5 bases from V and 0 bases from J, with 11 bases between. This CDR3 reads CASSETVSSYNEQFF. The CDR3 coding sequence is TGTGCCAGCAGCGAGACAGTCAGCTCCTACAATGAGCAGTTCTTC.

Comment on this clonotype: One end of the junction is discordant with germline, which a read error may explain. The V and J genes are TRBV7-9 and TRBJ2-3; 9 bases are a match to TRBD1. The germline V gene encodes CDR1 SEHNR and CDR2 FQNEAQ (reference sequence). CDR3 length: 14 amino acids. This CDR3 is CANSQTGGTDTQYF. In nucleotides, the CDR3 is TGTGCCAACAGCCAGACAGGGGGAACAGATACGCAGTATTTT.

This clonotype was observed many times. The chain joins TRBV9 to TRBJ2-3, with D possibly TRBD1 on 6 matching bases. Looked up from germline, CDR1 is SGDLS and CDR2 is YYNGEE. This CDR3 contains 16 residues. The germline V and J ends were trimmed by 4 bases and 0 bases, with 15 bases remaining between them. This chain's CDR3 is CASSPRGQISTDTQYF. As DNA, the CDR3 is TGTGCCAGCAGCCCCCGAGGACAGATAAGCACAGATACGCAGTATTTT.

This chain links TRBV19 with TRBJ2-5; D remains ambiguous. Germline CDR1 is LNHDA and CDR2 is SQIVND (reference sequence). V was cut by 4 bases and J by 3 bases, with 9 bases left in between. The CDR3 length is 13 residues. CDR3 DNA sequence: TGTGCCAGTAGTACATCCCCCGAAGAGACCCAGTACTTC. Protein product: CASSTSPEETQYF.

The chain couples TRBV6-2 or TRBV6-3 to TRBJ2-7; D remains ambiguous. The V and J ends lost 3 bases and 2 bases respectively, with 8 bases between them. The CDR3 consists of 13 residues. Germline assignment: CDR1 MNHEY and CDR2 SVGEGT. CDR3 sequence: CASSYTGTYEQYV. CDR3 nucleotide sequence: TGTGCCAGCAGTTATACCGGAACCTACGAGCAGTACGTC.

This clonotype occurred a few times. The chain uses TRBV7-6 and TRBJ1-6; no clear D. Trimming shortened V by 5 bases and J by 9 bases, and 14 bases separated the two germline ends. CDR1 and CDR2 from the germline V gene are SGHVS and FNYEAQ. The CDR3 is made up of 14 amino acids. The CDR3 sequence is CASSETYSGSPLHF. The DNA for the CDR3 is TGTGCCAGCAGCGAAACCTACAGCGGTTCACCCCTCCACTTT. Supplemented by reference TRBV7-6 and TRBJ1-6, the full variable domain reads GAGVSQSPRYKVTKRGQDVALRCDPISGHVSLYWYRQALGQGPEFLTYFNYEAQQDKSGLPNDRFSAERPEGSISTLTIQRTEQRDSAMYRCASSETYSGSPLHFGNGTRLTVT.

There are a few counts of this clonotype. The chain is built from TRBV6-6 and TRBJ2-7; D call uncertain. The CDR3 totals 13 residues. Germline-derived CDR1 and CDR2 are MNHNY and SVGAGI (reference sequence). Trimming cost V 2 bases and J 5 bases, with 10 bases left between them. Here the CDR3 reads CASSYGQVDEQYF. The DNA of the CDR3 is TGTGCCAGCAGTTACGGTCAGGTAGACGAGCAGTACTTC.

This clonotype was counted a few times. This chain connects TRBV7-9 to TRBJ1-5; the match to TRBD1 covers 9 bases. CDR1 and CDR2 from the germline V gene are SEHNR and FQNEAQ (reference sequence). V was pared by 5 bases and J by 9 bases, with 14 bases of the junction left unmatched. The CDR3 is 16 amino acids. CDR3 amino acids: CASSADRDRALWPQHF. Written as DNA, the CDR3 is TGTGCCAGCAGCGCGGACCGGGACAGGGCCCTTTGGCCCCAGCATTTT.

This clonotype has a handful of counts. The chain combines TRBV7-8 with TRBJ2-3; 7 bases are a match to TRBD2. Germline-derived CDR1 and CDR2 are SGHVS and FQNEAQ. The V gene end was trimmed by 4 bases and the J gene end by 5 bases; junction bases not matched to a gene: 9. The CDR3 contains 15 residues. The CDR3 DNA is TGTGCCAGCAGCTCCCCCAGCGGGGTAGGAGATACGCAGTATTTT. Encoded protein: CASSSPSGVGDTQYF.

The sample holds a few counts of this clonotype. The V call is TRBV10-3, the J call TRBJ2-3; 13 bases map to TRBD2. V lost 5 bases, J lost 4 bases, and 3 bases stayed unmatched. There are 15 residues in the CDR3. From germline, CDR1 is ENHRY and CDR2 SYGVKD. The CDR3 loop is CAISTSGGASDTQYF. The CDR3 nucleotides are TGTGCCATCAGTACTAGCGGGGGGGCCTCAGATACGCAGTATTTT.

This clonotype was seen ten or more times. CDR3: CASSLVGGYTF. CDR3 DNA: TGTGCCAGCAGCTTAGTTGGTGGCTACACCTTC. V and J are TRBV7-2 and TRBJ1-2, with D hard to call. CDR1 is SGHTA and CDR2 is FQGNSA in the germline V gene. V lost 1 base to trimming and J lost 7 bases, with 4 bases between them. The CDR3 loop spans 11 amino acids.

The rearrangement uses TRBV7-8 and TRBJ2-7, with D hard to call. Per germline, CDR1 SGHVS and CDR2 FQNEAQ. The CDR3 is 15 amino acids. V lost 1 base and J 2 bases, leaving 12 bases between the germline ends. CDR3 DNA sequence: TGTGCCAGCAGCTTAGAAGCCTCAACTGCCTACGAGCAGTACTTC. This encodes CASSLEASTAYEQYF. Supplemented by reference TRBV7-8 and TRBJ2-7, the full variable domain reads GAGVSQSPRYKVAKRGQDVALRCDPISGHVSLFWYQQALGQGPEFLTYFQNEAQLDKSGLPSDRFFAERPEGSVSTLKIQRTQQEDSAVYLCASSLEASTAYEQYFGPGTRLTVT.

The rearrangement links TRBV18 to TRBJ2-7; D is uncertain. Germline CDR1 KGHSH, CDR2 LQKENI. V shed 3 bases and J shed 4 bases, with 7 bases lying between them. This CDR3 has 12 residues. CDR3 amino acids: CASSPGQYEQYV. The CDR3 DNA reads TGTGCCAGCTCACCCGGCCAGTACGAGCAGTACGTC.

V usage is TRBV14 and J usage is TRBJ2-5, with D perhaps matching TRBD1 or TRBD2 (5 bases each). Trimming cost V 4 bases and J 4 bases, with 13 bases left between them. In germline, CDR1 is SGHDN, CDR2 FVKESK. The CDR3 covers 14 residues. The CDR3 nucleotides read TGTGCCAGCAGCCCAGTGGGGGAAGGAGAGACCCAGTACTTC. Translated: CASSPVGEGETQYF.